These 29 T cell receptor beta chains were all obtained from the same sample, sequenced in a study of T cells in Graves' hyperthyroidism and ophthalmopathy. Amplification of TCR beta CDR3 regions used RNA as the template. HTBI primers drove first-round RT-PCR of the TCR CDR3. One entry per CDR3 protein, called by TCRdb with MiXCR from the multiplex PCR reads. The sample yields about 540,000 distinct CDR3 sequences, just over 45% seen once. Sequencing was done on a sample of peripheral blood or thyroid tissue (not recorded which). The receptors come from a woman aged 18 to 35 with Graves' hyperthyroidism.

This clonotype appeared many times. The chain is built from TRBV15 and TRBJ1-6; D possibly corresponds to TRBD1 (5 bases). This CDR3 comprises 13 residues. Trimming shortened V by 1 base and J by 15 bases, and 13 bases separated the two germline ends. Looked up from germline, CDR1 is LNHNV and CDR2 is YYDKDF (reference sequence). The DNA of the CDR3 is TGTGCCACCAGCAGAGTAGGGACTGGGGACCTCCACTTT. It specifies CATSRVGTGDLHF. Full variable domain (remainder filled in from reference TRBV15 and TRBJ1-6): DAMVIQNPRYQVTQFGKPVTLSCSQTLNHNVMYWYQQKSSQAPKLLFHYYDKDFNNEADTPDNFQSRRPNTSFCFLDIRSPGLGDTAMYLCATSRVGTGDLHFGNGTRLTVT.

Concerning this clonotype itself: A clone one base away is much larger, so this may be a read error. The chain recombines TRBV4-2 with TRBJ2-7, with D perhaps TRBD2 (6 bases). The V gene's germline CDR1 is LGHNA and CDR2 YNFKEQ. The CDR3 loop spans 13 amino acids. In DNA form, the CDR3 reads TGTGCCGGCAGCTCAGGGTTCGGGGGAGAGCAGTACTTC. Translated, it gives CAGSSGFGGEQYF.

This chain joins TRBV6-1 and TRBJ1-1; D call uncertain. This CDR3 is built from 14 residues. The V end lost 6 bases, the J end lost 1 base, and 12 bases lay between the germline ends. Germline V CDR1 and CDR2: MNHNS, SASEGT. This chain's CDR3 is CASSGTPQNTEAFF. CDR3 sequence (DNA): TGTGCCAGCAGCGGCACACCTCAGAACACTGAAGCTTTCTTT.

The rearrangement links TRBV15 to TRBJ2-5, with TRBD2 matching over 12 bases. The CDR3 is made up of 16 amino acids. Germline CDR1 is LNHNV and CDR2 is YYDKDF (reference sequence). After removal of 4 bases from V and 5 bases from J, the junction contained 8 bases not matched to a gene. The CDR3 here is CATSKGPSGRGETQYF. CDR3 in DNA: TGTGCCACCAGCAAAGGACCTAGCGGGAGGGGGGAGACCCAGTACTTC.

V is TRBV7-9 and J is TRBJ1-1, with D uncertain. The CDR3 consists of 11 residues. Germline V gives CDR1 SEHNR, CDR2 FQNEAQ (reference sequence). Between the trimmed V and J ends, which lost 6 bases and 10 bases, there was a span of 12 bases. The DNA for the CDR3 is TGTGCCAGCAGTTCCTTAAGAGGAGCTTTCTTT. Its protein is CASSSLRGAFF.

This clonotype was counted at least ten times. This chain joins TRBV15 and TRBJ1-1; 10 nucleotides agree with TRBD1. V shed 5 bases and J 6 bases; nucleotides not matched to a gene: 9. Looked up from germline, CDR1 is LNHNV and CDR2 is YYDKDF (reference sequence). The CDR3 runs to 15 residues. The CDR3, as DNA: TGTGCCACCAGCCTAAGGGACAGGGGCCTCGCTGAAGCTTTCTTT. Its protein product is CATSLRDRGLAEAFF.

The table lists this clonotype with many counts. The rearrangement uses TRBV7-2 and TRBJ1-3; the D gene is possibly TRBD1 (6 bases). CDR3 size: 15 residues. Trimming shortened V by 5 bases and J by 0 bases, and 11 bases separated the two germline ends. Per germline, CDR1 SGHTA and CDR2 FQGNSA. In DNA form, the CDR3 reads TGTGCCAGCAGCATTACAGGGAACTCTGGAAACACCATATATTTT. Protein sequence: CASSITGNSGNTIYF.

In this sample, this clonotype turned up many times. This chain joins TRBV6-4 and TRBJ2-6, with D perhaps being TRBD1 or TRBD2 (5 bases each). The germline gives CDR1 MRHNA, CDR2 SNTAGT. The V and J ends lost 4 bases and 2 bases respectively, with 12 bases between them. The CDR3 is 16 amino acids. CDR3 nucleotides: TGTGCCAGCAGTGTAAGGGGAGACGCTGGGGCCAACGTCCTGACTTTC. This gives the protein CASSVRGDAGANVLTF.

This sequence joins TRBV20-1 and TRBJ1-5; D gene uncertain. Germline values: CDR1 DFQATT, CDR2 SNEGSKA (reference sequence). V gave up 1 base and J gave up 3 bases, with 7 bases separating them. This CDR3 has 13 residues. As DNA, the CDR3 is TGCAGTGCTAGAGCACGGATCAATCAGCCCCAGCATTTT. Translation: CSARARINQPQHF.

As regards this clonotype: At one boundary the junction diverges from the germline segment, which might be a read error. The chain carries TRBV2 and TRBJ2-5; possible D gene TRBD2, 5 bases. The J call could be wrong; TRBJ2-1 is a better fit for the DNA end. Germline CDR1 and CDR2: SNHLY and FYNNEI. The CDR3 is 10 residues long. CDR3 amino acids: CASREGRQFF. CDR3 bases: TGTGCCAGCAGGGAAGGGAGGCAGTTCTTC.

The rearrangement joins TRBV24-1 to TRBJ2-2; TRBD1 matches 7 bases. The germline V gene has CDR1 KGHDR and CDR2 SFDVKD. The CDR3 is 16 amino acids. Trimming took 1 base from V and 4 from J; bases not matched to a gene: 5. The CDR3 loop is CATSDFGTVGTGELFF. The CDR3 bases are TGTGCCACCAGTGATTTCGGGACAGTCGGCACCGGGGAGCTGTTTTTT.

This clonotype was counted at least ten times. The chain uses TRBV24-1 and TRBJ2-5, with 10 nucleotides matching TRBD2. Germline CDR1 KGHDR, CDR2 SFDVKD. Trimming removed 2 bases from V and 4 bases from J; junction bases left unmatched: 6. The CDR3 extends over 16 amino acids. The CDR3 loop is CATSDSAGGGRETQYF. DNA of the CDR3: TGTGCCACCAGTGATTCAGCGGGAGGGGGACGAGAGACCCAGTACTTC.

This clonotype was observed many times. J is TRBJ2-7 and V is TRBV10-3; D is undetermined. The CDR3 is 12 residues long. The germline V and J ends were trimmed by 8 bases and 1 base, with 9 bases remaining between them. CDR1 is ENHRY and CDR2 is SYGVKD in the germline V gene. CDR3 DNA: TGTGCCATCGCGGCCGAATCCTACGAGCAGTACTTC. Translation: CAIAAESYEQYF.

The chain has TRBV2 and TRBJ2-6; D tentatively fits TRBD1 or TRBD2 (6 bases each). With 6 bases removed from V and 1 base from J, the gap between germline ends came to 13 bases. From germline, CDR1 is SNHLY and CDR2 FYNNEI. The CDR3 spans 16 residues. CDR3: CASSRLGGSGANVLTF. DNA of the CDR3: TGTGCCAGCAGCCGACTAGGGGGTTCTGGGGCCAACGTCCTGACTTTC. Supplemented by reference TRBV2 and TRBJ2-6, the full variable domain reads EPEVTQTPSHQVTQMGQEVILRCVPISNHLYFYWYRQILGQKVEFLVSFYNNEISEKSEIFDDQFSVERPDGSNFTLKIRSTKLEDSAMYFCASSRLGGSGANVLTFGAGSRLTVL.

V gene TRBV7-6 combines with J gene TRBJ2-3, with TRBD2 matching over 9 bases. Germline V gives CDR1 SGHVS, CDR2 FNYEAQ. Losses at the gene ends were 5 bases for V and 3 bases for J; bases not matched to a gene: 9. The CDR3 sequence is 16 residues long. In nucleotides, the CDR3 is TGTGCCAGCAGCCAAGAGGCTAGCGGGAATACAGATACGCAGTATTTT. Translation gives CASSQEASGNTDTQYF. Together with reference TRBV7-6 and TRBJ2-3, the CDR3 gives the full variable domain: GAGVSQSPRYKVTKRGQDVALRCDPISGHVSLYWYRQALGQGPEFLTYFNYEAQQDKSGLPNDRFSAERPEGSISTLTIQRTEQRDSAMYRCASSQEASGNTDTQYFGPGTRLTVL.

The CDR3 sequence is CASISSGTYEQYF. For the CDR3, the DNA is TGTGCCAGCATCTCGAGCGGGACCTACGAGCAGTACTTC. This chain links TRBV11-1 with TRBJ2-7; 7 bases line up with TRBD2. CDR1 is SGHAT and CDR2 is FQDESV in the germline V gene (reference sequence). J was trimmed by 2 bases and V by 7 bases; bases with no gene match: 5. The length of the CDR3 is 13 residues.

This clonotype was counted ten times or more. V usage is TRBV29-1 and J usage is TRBJ1-2; 7 nucleotides align to TRBD1. CDR3 length equals 14 residues. J gave up 4 bases and V 3 bases, and 8 bases lay outside the gene matches. The germline V gene encodes CDR1 SQVTM and CDR2 ANQGSEA. CDR3 sequence reads: CSVDLAGGGYGYTF. In DNA, the CDR3 is TGCAGCGTTGATTTGGCAGGGGGTGGCTATGGCTACACCTTC.

This clonotype was seen more than once but under ten times. This chain links TRBV5-1 with TRBJ2-7; 10 nucleotides line up with TRBD2. V trimming: 3 bases; J trimming: 4 bases; junction bases outside the gene matches: 7. Germline-derived CDR1 and CDR2 are SGHRS and YFSETQ. The CDR3 consists of 15 residues. CDR3 in DNA: TGCGCCAGCAGCTCAAGCGGGAGGGCAGGTTACGAGCAGTACTTC. Translation: CASSSSGRAGYEQYF.

In regard to this clonotype: This may come from a read error, since a much larger clone is one base off. The V call is TRBV7-9, the J call TRBJ1-2, with D tentatively TRBD1 (5 bases). Germline values: CDR1 SEHNR, CDR2 FQNEAQ (reference sequence). The CDR3 runs to 14 residues. V was clipped by 4 bases and J by 7 bases, with 16 bases between them. The CDR3 protein is CASSSIGEYPGYTF. CDR3 DNA: TGTGCCAGCAGCTCAATAGGGGAGTATCCTGGCTACACCTTC.

The chain employs TRBV19 and TRBJ2-7; TRBD1 is a possible D gene (6 bases). The CDR3 has 15 residues. Trimming shortened V by 3 bases and J by 3 bases, and 15 bases separated the two germline ends. Germline values: CDR1 LNHDA, CDR2 SQIVND (reference sequence). CDR3 nucleotides: TGTGCCAGTAGTATGAGGACAGCGCCCCGCTACGAGCAGTACTTC. It encodes CASSMRTAPRYEQYF.

V and J are TRBV2 and TRBJ2-2, with D possibly TRBD1 on 6 matching bases. This CDR3 is 13 amino acids long. Per the germline V gene, CDR1 is SNHLY and CDR2 is FYNNEI. The ends were cut back, 8 bases at V and 3 bases at J, with 10 bases in the middle. CDR3 in amino acids: CASLKGDTGELFF. The CDR3 DNA follows: TGTGCCAGCTTGAAGGGGGACACCGGGGAGCTGTTTTTT.

This clonotype came up a few times. The gene calls are TRBV19 and TRBJ1-2; possibly TRBD1 for D (6 bases). CDR1 and CDR2 (germline): LNHDA, SQIVND (reference sequence). V was cut by 1 base and J by 8 bases, with 14 bases left in between. The CDR3 totals 14 residues. As DNA, the CDR3 is TGTGCCAGTAGTATAGTACGGGGGGCTGGGGGCTACACCTTC. Amino acids: CASSIVRGAGGYTF.

This chain links TRBV20-1 with TRBJ1-1, with TRBD1 identical over 7 bases. Germline V CDR1 and CDR2: DFQATT, SNEGSKA (reference sequence). This CDR3 spans 14 amino acids. V shed 0 bases and J 10 bases; nucleotides not matched to a gene: 11. Here the CDR3 DNA reads TGCAGTGCTAGAGATGGCAGGGGGACTTTAGCAGCTTTCTTT. Amino acid sequence: CSARDGRGTLAAFF.

Worth noting for this clonotype: One end of the junction varies from germline; a read error may be responsible. The rearrangement uses TRBV7-2 and TRBJ2-2, with TRBD1 matching over 8 bases. The CDR3 runs to 14 residues. From germline, CDR1 is SGHTA and CDR2 FQGNSA. In nucleotides, the CDR3 is TGCGCCAGCAGCCAAGCACAGGGGGCCGGGGAGCTGTTTTTT. Translation: CASSQAQGAGELFF.

The genes are TRBV7-2 and TRBJ1-4, with D possibly being TRBD1 (6 bases). This CDR3 spans 15 amino acids. From germline, CDR1 is SGHTA and CDR2 FQGNSA. Between the trimmed V and J ends, which lost 1 base and 5 bases, there was a span of 11 bases. The CDR3 region has the DNA TGTGCCAGCAGCTTAGATGGACAGACCAATGAAAAACTGTTTTTT. This sequence encodes CASSLDGQTNEKLFF.

This rearrangement joins TRBV2 to TRBJ2-7; D is possibly TRBD2 (5 bases). The CDR3 extends over 15 amino acids. The V end was cut by 6 bases, the J end by 6 bases, with 21 bases between. CDR1 and CDR2 from the germline V gene are SNHLY and FYNNEI. CDR3 bases: TGTGCCAGCAGCCGGCGGGCAGCCAAAACGCTCGAGCAGTACTTC. It codes for CASSRRAAKTLEQYF. Filled out from reference TRBV2 and TRBJ2-7, the complete variable domain reads EPEVTQTPSHQVTQMGQEVILRCVPISNHLYFYWYRQILGQKVEFLVSFYNNEISEKSEIFDDQFSVERPDGSNFTLKIRSTKLEDSAMYFCASSRRAAKTLEQYFGPGTRLTVT.

This clonotype was seen a few times. This rearrangement joins TRBV7-2 to TRBJ1-1; D is perhaps TRBD1 (6 bases). Looked up from germline, CDR1 is SGHTA and CDR2 is FQGNSA. CDR3 size: 15 residues. V was cut by 5 bases and J by 6 bases, with 19 bases left in between. CDR3 region: CASSPPGQGYAEAFF. The CDR3 nucleotides are TGTGCCAGCAGCCCGCCCGGGCAGGGGTACGCTGAAGCTTTCTTT.

This clonotype has ten or more counts. The chain combines TRBV24-1 with TRBJ2-2; D is uncertain. Germline V lookup: CDR1 KGHDR, CDR2 SFDVKD. This CDR3 is 14 amino acids long. Trimming took 3 bases from V and 6 from J, leaving 10 bases between them. As DNA, the CDR3 is TGTGCCACCAGTGATCCCGCTGGGCCCGGGGAGCTGTTTTTT. Translating it yields CATSDPAGPGELFF.

This clonotype was seen ten or more times. This chain uses TRBV29-1 with TRBJ2-5; unclear D gene. V lost 3 bases and J 1 base, leaving 9 bases between the germline ends. The CDR3 totals 13 residues. Germline loops: CDR1 SQVTM, CDR2 ANQGSEA. CDR3 loop: CSVESPSQETQYF. In DNA, the CDR3 is TGCAGCGTTGAGTCCCCGAGCCAAGAGACCCAGTACTTC.